Only a few counts were recorded for the clone carrying this T cell receptor beta chain. This record belongs to a study of cytomegalovirus exposure and HLA in healthy donors. Looked up from germline, CDR1 is SEHNR and CDR2 is FQNEAQ (reference sequence). The CDR3 contains 12 residues. Between the trimmed V and J ends, which lost 11 bases and 4 bases, there was a span of 14 bases. 60 Vbeta and 13 Jbeta primers were used in PCR. Sequencing used immunoSEQ multiplex PCR; TCRdb keeps in-frame clones, though not all of them. The repertoire has 200,000 to 250,000 clones, over 75% of them found once; the top ten carry around 1.8%.

The chain carries TRBV7-9 and TRBJ1-1; maybe TRBD1 (5 bases). The sample consisted of PBMCs. The sequence derives from a man between 18 and 35 years old in good health and CMV-seronegative. CDR3 DNA sequence: TGTGCCGGCCAGGGAAGGATCACTGAAGCTTTCTTT. This codes for CAGQGRITEAFF.